A selection of T cell receptor beta chains follows, all from one sample in a study of T cells in Graves' hyperthyroidism and ophthalmopathy. MiXCR, run by TCRdb on the multiplex PCR reads, gives a single entry per CDR3 protein. The table includes some 490,000 distinct CDR3 sequences, roughly 15% detected once. Material for sequencing was blood. These TCRs come from a woman aged 25-40 years with Graves' ophthalmopathy. The CDR3 runs from the conserved cysteine through the conserved F or W. D genes are given only for firm matches. Expanded clones get a size class; other rows say once, few or many, or leave the size out.

D: .; size: few; V: TRBV6-2/TRBV6-3; J: TRBJ1-1; CDR3: CASSYSGGTSNTEAFF; DNA: TGTGCCAGCAGCTACTCGGGGGGGACCTCTAACACTGAAGCTTTCTTT
D: TRBD1; size: .; V: TRBV5-1; J: TRBJ1-3; CDR3: CASSSGQASGNTIYF; DNA: TGCGCCAGCAGCTCGGGACAGGCCTCTGGAAACACCATATATTTT
D: .; size: .; V: TRBV11-3; J: TRBJ2-1; CDR3: CASSLRGSGEQFF; DNA: TGTGCCAGCAGCTTAAGGGGGAGCGGGGAGCAGTTCTTC
D: .; size: .; V: TRBV14; J: TRBJ1-1; CDR3: CASSWFQGGTEAFF; DNA: TGTGCCAGCAGCTGGTTTCAAGGGGGCACTGAAGCTTTCTTT
D: .; size: many; V: TRBV28; J: TRBJ1-4; CDR3: CASSPYGETNEKLFF; DNA: TGTGCCAGCAGTCCCTATGGTGAAACTAATGAAAAACTGTTTTTT
D: TRBD1; size: few; V: TRBV12-3/TRBV12-4; J: TRBJ1-4; CDR3: CASSSGDRVLVGEELFF; DNA: TGTGCCAGCAGTTCGGGGGACAGGGTTTTAGTAGGTGAAGAACTGTTTTTT
D: .; size: many; V: TRBV20-1; J: TRBJ1-3; CDR3: CSADRSLSGNTIYF; DNA: TGCAGTGCAGACAGATCACTCTCTGGAAACACCATATATTTT
D: .; size: few; V: TRBV10-2; J: TRBJ1-2; CDR3: CASSESQPYYGYTF; DNA: TGCGCCAGCAGTGAGTCTCAGCCTTACTATGGCTACACCTTC
D: TRBD1; size: .; V: TRBV5-1; J: TRBJ2-5; CDR3: CASGSRQGQETQYF; DNA: TGCGCCAGCGGCTCGAGACAGGGCCAAGAGACCCAGTACTTC
D: TRBD2; size: few; V: TRBV29-1; J: TRBJ2-4; CDR3: CSVRGGAKNIQYF; DNA: TGCAGCGTCCGGGGGGGTGCCAAAAACATTCAGTACTTC
D: .; size: .; V: TRBV4-3; J: TRBJ2-3; CDR3: CASSQDRASVTDTQYF; DNA: TGCGCCAGCAGCCAAGATAGGGCTAGCGTCACAGATACGCAGTATTTT
D: .; size: many; V: TRBV7-2; J: TRBJ1-5; CDR3: CASSLNGQPQHF; DNA: TGTGCCAGCAGCCTTAATGGTCAGCCCCAGCATTTT
D: TRBD2; size: many; V: TRBV28; J: TRBJ2-5; CDR3: CASSSQLAGLQETQYF; DNA: TGTGCCAGCAGTTCCCAACTAGCGGGCCTCCAAGAGACCCAGTACTTC
D: .; size: many; V: TRBV20-1; J: TRBJ2-1; CDR3: CSASDNEQFF; DNA: TGCAGTGCTAGTGACAATGAGCAGTTCTTC
D: TRBD1; size: .; V: TRBV19; J: TRBJ1-5; CDR3: CASSMGTGPQPQHF; DNA: TGTGCCAGTAGTATGGGGACAGGGCCTCAGCCCCAGCATTTT
D: TRBD1; size: .; V: TRBV27; J: TRBJ2-1; CDR3: CASSFGPGGQGANEQFF; DNA: TGTGCCAGCAGTTTTGGGCCTGGGGGACAGGGGGCGAATGAGCAGTTCTTC
D: .; size: .; V: TRBV7-9; J: TRBJ2-1; CDR3: CASSPHPRSYNEQFF; DNA: TGTGCCAGCAGCCCACATCCTCGCTCCTACAATGAGCAGTTCTTC
D: .; size: many; V: TRBV11-2; J: TRBJ1-5; CDR3: CASSLGGHTNQPQHF; DNA: TGTGCCAGCAGCTTAGGAGGGCACACTAATCAGCCCCAGCATTTT
D: TRBD2; size: few; V: TRBV6-5; J: TRBJ2-7; CDR3: CASSYSTYKTGLAAYEQYF; DNA: TGTGCCAGCAGTTACTCGACATATAAAACGGGACTAGCGGCGTACGAGCAGTACTTC
D: .; size: few; V: TRBV13; J: TRBJ2-5; CDR3: CASSLKKTQYF; DNA: TGTGCCAGCAGTTTAAAGAAGACCCAGTACTTC
D: .; size: .; V: TRBV20-1; J: TRBJ2-3; CDR3: CSARGGGATTDTQYF; DNA: TGCAGTGCTAGAGGTGGGGGCGCCACCACAGATACGCAGTATTTT
D: .; size: many; V: TRBV5-4; J: TRBJ1-2; CDR3: CASSLEARRNYGYTF; DNA: TGTGCCAGCAGCTTGGAGGCCAGGCGAAACTATGGCTACACCTTC